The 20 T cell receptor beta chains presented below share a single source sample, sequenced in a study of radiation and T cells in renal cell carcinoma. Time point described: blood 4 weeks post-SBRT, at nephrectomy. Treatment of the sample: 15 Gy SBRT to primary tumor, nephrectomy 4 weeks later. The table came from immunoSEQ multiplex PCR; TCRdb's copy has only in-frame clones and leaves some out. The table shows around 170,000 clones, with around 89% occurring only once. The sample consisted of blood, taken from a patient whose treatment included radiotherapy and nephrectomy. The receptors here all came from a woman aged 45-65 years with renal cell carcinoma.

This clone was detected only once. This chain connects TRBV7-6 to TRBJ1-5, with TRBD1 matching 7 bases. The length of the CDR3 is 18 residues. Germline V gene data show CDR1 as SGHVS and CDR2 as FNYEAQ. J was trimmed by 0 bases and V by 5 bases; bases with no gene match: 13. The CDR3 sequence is CASSPRSEGADSNQPQHF. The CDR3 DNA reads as TGTGCCAGCAGCCCCCGGTCTGAGGGGGCCGATAGCAATCAGCCCCAGCATTTT.

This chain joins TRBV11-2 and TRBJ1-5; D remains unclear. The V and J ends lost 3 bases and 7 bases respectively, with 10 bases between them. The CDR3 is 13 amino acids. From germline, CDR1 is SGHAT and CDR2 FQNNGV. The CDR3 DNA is TGTGCCAGCAGCTTGATTTGGTTGCAGCCCCAGCATTTT. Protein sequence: CASSLIWLQPQHF.

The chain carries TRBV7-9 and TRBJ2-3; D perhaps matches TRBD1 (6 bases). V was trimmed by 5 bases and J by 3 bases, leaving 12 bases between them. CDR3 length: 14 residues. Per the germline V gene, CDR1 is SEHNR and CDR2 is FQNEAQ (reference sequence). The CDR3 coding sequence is TGTGCCAGCAGCATCCAAGGACAGACAGATACGCAGTATTTT. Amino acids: CASSIQGQTDTQYF.

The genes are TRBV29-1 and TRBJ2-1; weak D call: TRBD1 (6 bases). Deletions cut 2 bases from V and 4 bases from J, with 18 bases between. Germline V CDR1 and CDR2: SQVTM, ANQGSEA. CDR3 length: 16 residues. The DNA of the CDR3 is TGCAGCGTTGAACCCAGGGGCCGTGGAACTTACAATGAGCAGTTCTTC. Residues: CSVEPRGRGTYNEQFF.

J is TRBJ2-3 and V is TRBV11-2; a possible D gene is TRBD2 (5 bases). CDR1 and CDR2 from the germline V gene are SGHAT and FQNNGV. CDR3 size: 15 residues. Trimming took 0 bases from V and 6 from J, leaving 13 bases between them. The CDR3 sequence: CASSLDYGRVDTQYF. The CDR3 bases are TGTGCCAGCAGCTTAGATTACGGGCGGGTCGATACGCAGTATTTT.

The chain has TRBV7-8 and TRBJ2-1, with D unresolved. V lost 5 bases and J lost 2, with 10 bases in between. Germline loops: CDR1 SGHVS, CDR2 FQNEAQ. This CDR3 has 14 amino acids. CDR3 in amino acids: CASSPSRTYNEQFF. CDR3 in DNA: TGTGCCAGCAGCCCCAGCAGGACCTACAATGAGCAGTTCTTC.

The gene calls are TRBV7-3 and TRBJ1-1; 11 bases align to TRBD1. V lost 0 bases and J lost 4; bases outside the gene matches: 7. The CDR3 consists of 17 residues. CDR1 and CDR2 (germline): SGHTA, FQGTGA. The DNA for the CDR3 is TGTGCCAGCAGCTTAACTACGTTGGGACAGGGGGTCACTGAAGCTTTCTTT. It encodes CASSLTTLGQGVTEAFF.

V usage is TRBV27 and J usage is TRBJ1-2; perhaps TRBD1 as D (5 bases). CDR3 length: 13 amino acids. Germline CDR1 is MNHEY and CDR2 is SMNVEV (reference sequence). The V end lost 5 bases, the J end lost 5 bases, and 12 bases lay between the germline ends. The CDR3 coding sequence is TGTGCCAGCAGTCCGTGGGGGATTTATGGCTACACCTTC. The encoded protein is CASSPWGIYGYTF.

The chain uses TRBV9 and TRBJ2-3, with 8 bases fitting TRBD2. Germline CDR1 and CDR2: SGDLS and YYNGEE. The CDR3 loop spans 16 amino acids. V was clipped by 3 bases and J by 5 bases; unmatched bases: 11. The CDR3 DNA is TGTGCCAGCAGCGCCCACTTAGCGGGGCGGATAGATACGCAGTATTTT. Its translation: CASSAHLAGRIDTQYF.

In nucleotides, the CDR3 is TGCAGCGTTGAGGGGTCGACTGGGGAGACCCAGTACTTC. Encoded protein: CSVEGSTGETQYF. V is TRBV29-1 and J is TRBJ2-5, with unresolved D. The CDR3 consists of 13 residues. CDR1 SQVTM and CDR2 ANQGSEA come from the germline V gene. V was shortened by 3 bases and J by 5 bases, with 13 bases between the two germline ends. Filled out from reference TRBV29-1 and TRBJ2-5, the complete variable domain reads SAVISQKPSRDICQRGTSLTIQCQVDSQVTMMFWYRQQPGQSLTLIATANQGSEATYESGFVIDKFPISRPNLTFSTLTVSNMSPEDSSIYLCSVEGSTGETQYFGPGTRLLVL.

The CDR3 bases are TGTGCCAGCAGCCCCGGACCCCGGGGGACTGAAGCTTTCTTT. Residues: CASSPGPRGTEAFF. V usage is TRBV6-5 and J usage is TRBJ1-1, with a weak D call TRBD1 (5 bases). The V gene lost 6 bases and the J gene lost 5 bases, with 16 bases spanning the gap. Germline CDR1 is MNHEY and CDR2 is SVGAGI. The CDR3 totals 14 residues.

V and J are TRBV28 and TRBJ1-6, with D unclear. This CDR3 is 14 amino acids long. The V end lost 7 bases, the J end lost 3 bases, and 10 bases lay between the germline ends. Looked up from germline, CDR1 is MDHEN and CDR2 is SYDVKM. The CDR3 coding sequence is TGTGCCAGCACCGTGGGGATCTATAATTCACCCCTCCACTTT. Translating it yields CASTVGIYNSPLHF.

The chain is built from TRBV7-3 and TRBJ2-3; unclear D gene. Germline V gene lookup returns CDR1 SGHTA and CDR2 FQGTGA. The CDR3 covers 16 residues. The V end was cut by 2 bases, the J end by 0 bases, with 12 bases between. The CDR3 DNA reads TGTGCCAGCAGCTTAGGGTTCGGGCGTAGCACAGATACGCAGTATTTT. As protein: CASSLGFGRSTDTQYF.

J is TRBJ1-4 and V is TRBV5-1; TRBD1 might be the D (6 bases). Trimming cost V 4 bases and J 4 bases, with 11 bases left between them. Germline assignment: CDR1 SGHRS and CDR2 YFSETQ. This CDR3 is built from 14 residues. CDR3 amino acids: CASSLGQINEKLFF. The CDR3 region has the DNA TGCGCCAGCAGCCTGGGACAAATTAATGAAAAACTGTTTTTT. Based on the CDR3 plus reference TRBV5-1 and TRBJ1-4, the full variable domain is KAGVTQTPRYLIKTRGQQVTLSCSPISGHRSVSWYQQTPGQGLQFLFEYFSETQRNKGNFPGRFSGRQFSNSRSEMNVSTLELGDSALYLCASSLGQINEKLFFGSGTQLSVL.

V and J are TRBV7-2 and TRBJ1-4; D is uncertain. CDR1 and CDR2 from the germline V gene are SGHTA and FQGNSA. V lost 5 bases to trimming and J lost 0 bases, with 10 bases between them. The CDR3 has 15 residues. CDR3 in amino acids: CASSESRATNEKLFF. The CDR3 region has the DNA TGTGCCAGCAGCGAATCGCGAGCAACTAATGAAAAACTGTTTTTT.

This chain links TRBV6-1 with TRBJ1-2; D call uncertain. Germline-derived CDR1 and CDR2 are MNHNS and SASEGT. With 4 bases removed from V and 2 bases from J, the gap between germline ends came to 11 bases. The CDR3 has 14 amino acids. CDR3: CASSAAHRNYGYTF. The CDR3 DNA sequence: TGTGCCAGCAGTGCAGCGCATCGAAACTATGGCTACACCTTC.

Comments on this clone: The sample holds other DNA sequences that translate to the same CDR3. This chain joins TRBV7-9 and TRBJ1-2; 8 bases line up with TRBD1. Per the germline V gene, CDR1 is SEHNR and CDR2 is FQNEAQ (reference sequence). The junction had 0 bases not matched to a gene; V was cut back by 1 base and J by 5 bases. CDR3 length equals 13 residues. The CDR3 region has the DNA TGTGCCAGCAGCTTAGGACAGGGGTATGGCTACACCTTC. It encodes CASSLGQGYGYTF.

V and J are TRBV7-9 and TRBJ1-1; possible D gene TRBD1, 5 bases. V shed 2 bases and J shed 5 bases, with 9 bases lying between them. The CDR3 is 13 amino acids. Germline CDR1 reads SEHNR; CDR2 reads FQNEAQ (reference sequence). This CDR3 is CASSLTGETEAFF. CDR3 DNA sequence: TGTGCCAGCAGCTTAACGGGGGAGACTGAAGCTTTCTTT. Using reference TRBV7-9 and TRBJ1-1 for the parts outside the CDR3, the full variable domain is DTGVSQNPRHKITKRGQNVTFRCDPISEHNRLYWYRQTLGQGPEFLTYFQNEAQLEKSRLLSDRFSAERPKGSFSTLEIQRTEQGDSAMYLCASSLTGETEAFFGQGTRLTVV.

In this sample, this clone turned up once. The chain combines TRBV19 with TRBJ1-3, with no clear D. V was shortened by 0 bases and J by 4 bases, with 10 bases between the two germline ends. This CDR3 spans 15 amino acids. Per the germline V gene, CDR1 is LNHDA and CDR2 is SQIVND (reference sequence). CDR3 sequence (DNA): TGTGCCAGTAGTATAGACGGGGAAACGGGAAACACCATATATTTT. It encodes CASSIDGETGNTIYF.

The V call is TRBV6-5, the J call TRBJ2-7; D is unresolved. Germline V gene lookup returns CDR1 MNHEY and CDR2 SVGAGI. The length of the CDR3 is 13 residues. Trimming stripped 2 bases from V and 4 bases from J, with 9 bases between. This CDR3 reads CASSYEGSYEQYF. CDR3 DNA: TGTGCCAGCAGTTACGAAGGCAGTTACGAGCAGTACTTC.